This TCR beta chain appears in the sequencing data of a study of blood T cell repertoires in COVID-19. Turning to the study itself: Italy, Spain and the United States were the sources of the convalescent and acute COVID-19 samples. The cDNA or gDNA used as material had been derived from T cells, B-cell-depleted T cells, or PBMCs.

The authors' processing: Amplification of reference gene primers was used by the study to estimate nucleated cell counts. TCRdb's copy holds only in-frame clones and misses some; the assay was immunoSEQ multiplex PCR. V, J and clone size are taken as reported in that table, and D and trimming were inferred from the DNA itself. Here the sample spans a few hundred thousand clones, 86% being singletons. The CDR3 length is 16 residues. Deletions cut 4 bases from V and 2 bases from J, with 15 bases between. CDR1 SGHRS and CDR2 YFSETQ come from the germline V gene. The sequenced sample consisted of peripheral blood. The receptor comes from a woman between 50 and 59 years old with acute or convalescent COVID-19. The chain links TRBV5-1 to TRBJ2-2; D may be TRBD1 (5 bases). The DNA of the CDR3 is TGCGCCAGCAGCCGAAGCGAGACAGCTAACACCGGGGAGCTGTTTTTT. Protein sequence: CASSRSETANTGELFF. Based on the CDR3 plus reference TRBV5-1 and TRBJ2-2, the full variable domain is KAGVTQTPRYLIKTRGQQVTLSCSPISGHRSVSWYQQTPGQGLQFLFEYFSETQRNKGNFPGRFSGRQFSNSRSEMNVSTLELGDSALYLCASSRSETANTGELFFGEGSRLTVL.